The 16 T cell receptor beta chains listed next were all sequenced from one sample in a study of CD8 T cells in ankylosing spondylitis. MiXCR, run by TCRdb on the 5' RACE reads, gives a single entry per CDR3 protein. The data hold around 300,000 distinct CDR3 sequences, with 9.5% to 13% observed a single time. Sequenced: blood, either unsorted or a sorted T cell fraction (not recorded which). The receptor source for this set is a female donor with ankylosing spondylitis or in good health (not recorded which).

This clonotype came up many times. The chain couples TRBV30 to TRBJ1-5; a weak D match, TRBD1 (5 bases). Germline V gene sequence: CDR1 GTSNPN, CDR2 SVGIG (reference sequence). This CDR3 is built from 14 residues. V lost 7 bases to trimming and J lost 2 bases, with 15 bases between them. CDR3 amino acids: CAYADSKGNQPQHF. DNA of the CDR3: TGTGCCTACGCTGACAGCAAAGGCAATCAGCCCCAGCATTTT.

There are many counts of this clonotype. This chain joins TRBV6-1 and TRBJ1-2, with 7 bases lining up with TRBD1. V lost 7 bases, J lost 3 bases, and 17 bases stayed unmatched. There are 17 residues in the CDR3. Germline V gene sequence: CDR1 MNHNS, CDR2 SASEGT. The CDR3 DNA sequence: TGTGCCAGCATCCCCTCCACGCCGGGGCAGGGGGACTATGGCTACACCTTC. Protein: CASIPSTPGQGDYGYTF.

The V and J genes are TRBV20-1 and TRBJ1-4; perhaps TRBD1 as D (5 bases). The V and J ends lost 3 bases and 10 bases respectively, with 21 bases between them. CDR3 length: 15 amino acids. Germline lookup yields CDR1 DFQATT and CDR2 SNEGSKA (reference sequence). The CDR3 DNA follows: TGCAGTGCTAGCCCCCCTGGGACGCGTGGGGGAAAACTGTTTTTT. Translated: CSASPPGTRGGKLFF.

Ten or more counts support this clonotype. The rearrangement joins TRBV5-1 to TRBJ2-1; no firm D call. Trimming removed 0 bases at V and 8 bases at J, with 12 bases between. CDR1 is SGHRS and CDR2 is YFSETQ in the germline V gene. This CDR3 has 14 amino acids. The CDR3 DNA reads TGCGCCAGCAGCTTGGATGTAGGCCCGGATGAGCAGTTCTTC. Residues: CASSLDVGPDEQFF.

J is TRBJ2-5 and V is TRBV20-1, with 11 bases identical to TRBD2. After removal of 0 bases from V and 2 bases from J, the junction contained 5 bases not matched to a gene. Germline V lookup: CDR1 DFQATT, CDR2 SNEGSKA (reference sequence). CDR3 length equals 16 residues. The CDR3 reads CSARDLVAGGQETQYF. For the CDR3, the DNA is TGCAGTGCTAGAGATCTCGTAGCGGGGGGGCAAGAGACCCAGTACTTC.

This clonotype has ten or more counts. The rearrangement joins TRBV28 to TRBJ1-5; D call uncertain. The germline gives CDR1 MDHEN, CDR2 SYDVKM. CDR3 length: 16 amino acids. The germline V and J ends were trimmed by 6 bases and 0 bases, with 15 bases remaining between them. As DNA, the CDR3 is TGTGCCAGCAGATCCCCGGAGGTTTTTAGCAATCAGCCCCAGCATTTT. Translation gives CASRSPEVFSNQPQHF.

This chain uses TRBV7-2 with TRBJ1-5; 10 nucleotides agree with TRBD1. Germline CDR1 SGHTA, CDR2 FQGNSA. The CDR3 length is 15 residues. Trimming took 6 bases from V and 4 from J; bases not matched to a gene: 6. This CDR3 is CASRKPGQGNQPQHF. The CDR3 DNA reads as TGTGCCAGCAGAAAGCCGGGACAGGGGAATCAGCCCCAGCATTTT.

This clonotype was counted ten times or more. The rearrangement uses TRBV29-1 and TRBJ1-2, with D possibly being TRBD1 (6 bases). Trimming took off 3 bases at V and 6 bases at J, with 14 bases between the two ends. This CDR3 has 13 amino acids. Germline CDR1 SQVTM, CDR2 ANQGSEA. The CDR3 reads CSVERQGKNGYTF. DNA of the CDR3: TGCAGCGTTGAGCGGCAGGGGAAGAATGGCTACACCTTC.

This clonotype was seen many times. The rearrangement uses TRBV5-1 and TRBJ2-1, with TRBD2 identical over 12 bases. The CDR3 consists of 16 residues. Germline CDR1 SGHRS, CDR2 YFSETQ. V dropped 2 bases and J dropped 1; count of bases not matched to a gene: 1. CDR3 in DNA: TGCGCCAGCAGCTTCACTAGCGGGAGGTCCTACAATGAGCAGTTCTTC. Translated, it gives CASSFTSGRSYNEQFF.

This clonotype was detected many times. The chain uses TRBV20-1 and TRBJ1-5; 7 bases agree with TRBD1. This CDR3 has 15 amino acids. J was trimmed by 4 bases and V by 3 bases; bases with no gene match: 9. CDR1 and CDR2 from the germline V gene are DFQATT and SNEGSKA (reference sequence). CDR3 bases: TGCAGTGCTAGTTACTTACAGGGGTTTAATCAGCCCCAGCATTTT. It is translated as CSASYLQGFNQPQHF.

This clonotype was seen ten or more times. The chain couples TRBV5-1 to TRBJ1-1; D unresolved. The CDR3 is 15 amino acids. Trimming removed 0 bases from V and 3 bases from J, with 12 bases in between. CDR1 is SGHRS and CDR2 is YFSETQ in the germline V gene. The CDR3 coding sequence is TGCGCCAGCAGCTTGGCCAGTTTCCCTGACACTGAAGCTTTCTTT. Its translation is CASSLASFPDTEAFF.

This chain joins TRBV30 and TRBJ1-2, with D perhaps matching TRBD1 (5 bases). Germline V gives CDR1 GTSNPN, CDR2 SVGIG (reference sequence). V was cut by 5 bases and J by 5 bases, with 15 bases left in between. The CDR3 is made up of 13 amino acids. CDR3 sequence reads: CAWSQGRAYGYTF. The CDR3 nucleotides are TGTGCCTGGTCCCAGGGCAGGGCTTATGGCTACACCTTC.

The table lists this clonotype with many counts. The rearrangement links TRBV18 to TRBJ1-5; 8 nucleotides line up with TRBD1. The CDR3 runs to 14 residues. The trim removed 5 bases at V and 3 bases at J, leaving 3 bases unmatched. Germline V CDR1 and CDR2: KGHSH, LQKENI. For the CDR3, the DNA is TGTGCCAGCTCAAGGGGACAGGTCAATCAGCCCCAGCATTTT. It specifies CASSRGQVNQPQHF. The full variable domain, completed using reference TRBV18 and TRBJ1-5, is NAGVMQNPRHLVRRRGQEARLRCSPMKGHSHVYWYRQLPEEGLKFMVYLQKENIIDESGMPKERFSAEFPKEGPSILRIQQVVRGDSAAYFCASSRGQVNQPQHFGDGTRLSIL.

The chain is built from TRBV7-2 and TRBJ1-2; D gene uncertain. Germline V gene sequence: CDR1 SGHTA, CDR2 FQGNSA. V lost 4 bases and J 5 bases, leaving 20 bases between the germline ends. The CDR3 consists of 16 residues. The CDR3 loop is CASSSLDWVLGYGYTF. CDR3 nucleotide sequence: TGTGCCAGCAGCTCCTTGGACTGGGTCCTGGGGTATGGCTACACCTTC.

The V call is TRBV6-6, the J call TRBJ2-5, with D maybe TRBD2 (5 bases). Germline V lookup: CDR1 MNHNY, CDR2 SVGAGI (reference sequence). V lost 5 bases and J lost 9, with 10 bases in between. This CDR3 spans 11 amino acids. In DNA, the CDR3 is TGTGCCAGCAGTAGGGATAGCGCCCAGTACTTC. Amino acid sequence: CASSRDSAQYF.

Many counts were recorded for this clonotype. This chain joins TRBV20-1 and TRBJ2-7; 9 positions match TRBD1. This CDR3 has 15 residues. From germline, CDR1 is DFQATT and CDR2 SNEGSKA (reference sequence). Trimming cost V 3 bases and J 7 bases; bases outside gene matches: 13. Here the CDR3 DNA reads TGCAGTGCTAGGGCGCCGGGACAGGGAGTTTGGGAGCAGTACTTC. This gives the protein CSARAPGQGVWEQYF.